A selection of T cell receptor beta chains follows, all from one sample in a study of regulatory T cells in long-lasting Graves disease. One entry per CDR3 protein, called by TCRdb with MiXCR from the multiplex PCR reads. The sample carries hundreds of thousands of distinct CDR3 sequences, about 21% recorded once. Material: peripheral blood mononuclear cells (PBMCs), obtained when the disease was refractory, from a patient treated with antithyroid drugs. The source of these receptors is a female donor with Graves disease. CDR3s include the opening cysteine and the closing phenylalanine or tryptophan. The D gene is left open where the match is weak. Clone size is stated in some rows and not others, as once, few, many or a class when expanded.

abundance	v_gene	len	j_gene	d_gene	CDR3nt	CDR3aa
many	TRBV28	16	TRBJ2-5	.	TGTGCCAGCAGTTCACCCGGACAGGGAGGGGCGGAGACCCAGTACTTC	CASSSPGQGGAETQYF
many	TRBV29-1	12	TRBJ2-5	.	TGCAGCGTTGATCGATTGGGAGAGACCCAGTACTTC	CSVDRLGETQYF
few	TRBV6-1	16	TRBJ2-1	.	TGTGCCAGCACGGAGTCAGCGACGTTGAAGAACAATGAGCAGTTCTTC	CASTESATLKNNEQFF
.	TRBV11-2	13	TRBJ2-3	.	TGTGCCAGCAGTATAGCGGCTGCAGATACGCAGTATTTT	CASSIAAADTQYF
few	TRBV30	16	TRBJ2-7	.	TGTGCCTGGAGTGTAGTCGGCATACCCGTCAAATACGAGCAGTACTTC	CAWSVVGIPVKYEQYF
few	TRBV10-1	15	TRBJ2-7	TRBD2	TGCGCCAGCAGTGAGTCTAGCGGGAGAGGGTACGAGCAGTACTTC	CASSESSGRGYEQYF
.	TRBV28	16	TRBJ2-3	TRBD1	TGTGCCAGCAGATTCACGGACAGGGGGCACACAGATACGCAGTATTTT	CASRFTDRGHTDTQYF
.	TRBV13	16	TRBJ2-7	.	TGTGCCAGCAGCTTAGGGGGGCGGGGCCACGCCGGCGAGCAGTACTTC	CASSLGGRGHAGEQYF
many	TRBV10-3	15	TRBJ2-5	TRBD2	TGTGCCATCAGATTAGCGGGAGGGCCAAAAGAGACCCAGTACTTC	CAIRLAGGPKETQYF
many	TRBV2	13	TRBJ2-7	.	TGTGCCAGCAGTGGCGGCCAGGGCGACGAGCAGTACTTC	CASSGGQGDEQYF
many	TRBV12-3/TRBV12-4	15	TRBJ2-4	TRBD1	TGTGCCAGCAGCAGGACAGGAGGAGCCAAAAACATTCAGTACTTC	CASSRTGGAKNIQYF
few	TRBV30	19	TRBJ1-5	TRBD1	TGTGCCTGGAGTGTACTCGCCCCGACCGGGACAGGGGGCAATCAGCCCCAGCATTTT	CAWSVLAPTGTGGNQPQHF
.	TRBV9	15	TRBJ2-7	TRBD1	TGTGCCAGCAGCGTAGAGGGCAGGGGGCGCAGCGAGCAGTACTTC	CASSVEGRGRSEQYF
few	TRBV14	14	TRBJ2-5	.	TGTGCCAGCAGCCAAGATAGAGTCTTAGAGACCCAGTACTTC	CASSQDRVLETQYF
.	TRBV10-3	13	TRBJ1-5	.	TGTGCCATCAGTGAGTCTGGGTACCAGCCCCAGCATTTT	CAISESGYQPQHF
.	TRBV28	14	TRBJ1-2	.	TGTGCCAGCAGTTTATCAGAGGTATACTATGGCTACACCTTC	CASSLSEVYYGYTF
many	TRBV12-3/TRBV12-4	15	TRBJ1-2	.	TGTGCCAGCAGTTTAGGACCAGGGATTAACTATGGCTACACCTTC	CASSLGPGINYGYTF
.	TRBV29-1	11	TRBJ2-7	TRBD2	TGCAGCGTTCTAGCGGATTACGAGCAGTACTTC	CSVLADYEQYF
many	TRBV28	15	TRBJ2-5	.	TGTGCCAGCAGTTTACCGAACAGGGCCGGGAGGACCCAGTACTTC	CASSLPNRAGRTQYF
many	TRBV2	14	TRBJ1-4	TRBD1	TGTGCCAGCAGTGAGGGACAGGGGGGAGAAAAACTGTTTTTT	CASSEGQGGEKLFF
.	TRBV12-3/TRBV12-4	16	TRBJ2-5	TRBD2	TGTGCCAGCAGTTGGGGGACTAGCGGGAGGGGAGAGACCCAGTACTTC	CASSWGTSGRGETQYF
.	TRBV13	18	TRBJ2-4	TRBD1	TGTGCCAGCAGCCTCACACAGGGGGTTGTTTCAGCCAAAAACATTCAGTACTTC	CASSLTQGVVSAKNIQYF
many	TRBV20-1	13	TRBJ2-1	.	TGCAGTGCCGTAGCGGCATCCTACAATGAGCAGTTCTTC	CSAVAASYNEQFF
.	TRBV28	16	TRBJ2-2	TRBD2	TGTGCCATCAGTGACCTCAGCGGGAGCCACACCGGGGAGCTGTTTTTT	CAISDLSGSHTGELFF
.	TRBV5-1	15	TRBJ2-1	.	TGCGCCAGCAGCACCCAAGGGGGATCCTACAATGAGCAGTTCTTC	CASSTQGGSYNEQFF
few	TRBV24-1	14	TRBJ1-5	.	TGTGCCACCAGTGATTTCAGGGGAGACCAGCCCCAGCATTTT	CATSDFRGDQPQHF
once	TRBV19	15	TRBJ2-2	TRBD2	TGTGCCAGTAGTGGCGGGAGGGCGAACACCGGGGAGCTGTTTTTT	CASSGGRANTGELFF
few	TRBV5-1	17	TRBJ2-7	TRBD2	TGCGCCAGCAGCTTGGAAGTATCTGGACTAGCGGGAGTCGAGCAGTACTTC	CASSLEVSGLAGVEQYF
.	TRBV5-6	12	TRBJ1-3	.	TGTGCCAGCAGCTACAGAGGAAGCACCATATATTTT	CASSYRGSTIYF
many	TRBV27	14	TRBJ2-7	.	TGTGCCAGCAGTGCAAGGGACTTCTCCTACGAGCAGTACTTC	CASSARDFSYEQYF
many	TRBV12-3/TRBV12-4	13	TRBJ2-5	TRBD2	TGTGCCAGCAGCGCGACTAGCGAGGGGCCCCAGTACTTC	CASSATSEGPQYF
.	TRBV25-1	14	TRBJ2-7	TRBD1	TGTGCCAGCAGTGAACAGGGGGCGGTCTACGAGCAGTACTTC	CASSEQGAVYEQYF
.	TRBV4-1	17	TRBJ2-2	TRBD2	TGCGCCAGCAGCCGTGGTAGCGGGATGTCGGTACCCGGGGAGCTGTTTTTT	CASSRGSGMSVPGELFF
.	TRBV4-1	13	TRBJ1-1	.	TGCGCCAGCAGCCAAGCTTCGGAGGTTGAAGCTTTCTTT	CASSQASEVEAFF
.	TRBV11-2	14	TRBJ2-5	.	TGTGCCAGCAGCTCGCTTCTGGGTCAAGAGACCCAGTACTTC	CASSSLLGQETQYF